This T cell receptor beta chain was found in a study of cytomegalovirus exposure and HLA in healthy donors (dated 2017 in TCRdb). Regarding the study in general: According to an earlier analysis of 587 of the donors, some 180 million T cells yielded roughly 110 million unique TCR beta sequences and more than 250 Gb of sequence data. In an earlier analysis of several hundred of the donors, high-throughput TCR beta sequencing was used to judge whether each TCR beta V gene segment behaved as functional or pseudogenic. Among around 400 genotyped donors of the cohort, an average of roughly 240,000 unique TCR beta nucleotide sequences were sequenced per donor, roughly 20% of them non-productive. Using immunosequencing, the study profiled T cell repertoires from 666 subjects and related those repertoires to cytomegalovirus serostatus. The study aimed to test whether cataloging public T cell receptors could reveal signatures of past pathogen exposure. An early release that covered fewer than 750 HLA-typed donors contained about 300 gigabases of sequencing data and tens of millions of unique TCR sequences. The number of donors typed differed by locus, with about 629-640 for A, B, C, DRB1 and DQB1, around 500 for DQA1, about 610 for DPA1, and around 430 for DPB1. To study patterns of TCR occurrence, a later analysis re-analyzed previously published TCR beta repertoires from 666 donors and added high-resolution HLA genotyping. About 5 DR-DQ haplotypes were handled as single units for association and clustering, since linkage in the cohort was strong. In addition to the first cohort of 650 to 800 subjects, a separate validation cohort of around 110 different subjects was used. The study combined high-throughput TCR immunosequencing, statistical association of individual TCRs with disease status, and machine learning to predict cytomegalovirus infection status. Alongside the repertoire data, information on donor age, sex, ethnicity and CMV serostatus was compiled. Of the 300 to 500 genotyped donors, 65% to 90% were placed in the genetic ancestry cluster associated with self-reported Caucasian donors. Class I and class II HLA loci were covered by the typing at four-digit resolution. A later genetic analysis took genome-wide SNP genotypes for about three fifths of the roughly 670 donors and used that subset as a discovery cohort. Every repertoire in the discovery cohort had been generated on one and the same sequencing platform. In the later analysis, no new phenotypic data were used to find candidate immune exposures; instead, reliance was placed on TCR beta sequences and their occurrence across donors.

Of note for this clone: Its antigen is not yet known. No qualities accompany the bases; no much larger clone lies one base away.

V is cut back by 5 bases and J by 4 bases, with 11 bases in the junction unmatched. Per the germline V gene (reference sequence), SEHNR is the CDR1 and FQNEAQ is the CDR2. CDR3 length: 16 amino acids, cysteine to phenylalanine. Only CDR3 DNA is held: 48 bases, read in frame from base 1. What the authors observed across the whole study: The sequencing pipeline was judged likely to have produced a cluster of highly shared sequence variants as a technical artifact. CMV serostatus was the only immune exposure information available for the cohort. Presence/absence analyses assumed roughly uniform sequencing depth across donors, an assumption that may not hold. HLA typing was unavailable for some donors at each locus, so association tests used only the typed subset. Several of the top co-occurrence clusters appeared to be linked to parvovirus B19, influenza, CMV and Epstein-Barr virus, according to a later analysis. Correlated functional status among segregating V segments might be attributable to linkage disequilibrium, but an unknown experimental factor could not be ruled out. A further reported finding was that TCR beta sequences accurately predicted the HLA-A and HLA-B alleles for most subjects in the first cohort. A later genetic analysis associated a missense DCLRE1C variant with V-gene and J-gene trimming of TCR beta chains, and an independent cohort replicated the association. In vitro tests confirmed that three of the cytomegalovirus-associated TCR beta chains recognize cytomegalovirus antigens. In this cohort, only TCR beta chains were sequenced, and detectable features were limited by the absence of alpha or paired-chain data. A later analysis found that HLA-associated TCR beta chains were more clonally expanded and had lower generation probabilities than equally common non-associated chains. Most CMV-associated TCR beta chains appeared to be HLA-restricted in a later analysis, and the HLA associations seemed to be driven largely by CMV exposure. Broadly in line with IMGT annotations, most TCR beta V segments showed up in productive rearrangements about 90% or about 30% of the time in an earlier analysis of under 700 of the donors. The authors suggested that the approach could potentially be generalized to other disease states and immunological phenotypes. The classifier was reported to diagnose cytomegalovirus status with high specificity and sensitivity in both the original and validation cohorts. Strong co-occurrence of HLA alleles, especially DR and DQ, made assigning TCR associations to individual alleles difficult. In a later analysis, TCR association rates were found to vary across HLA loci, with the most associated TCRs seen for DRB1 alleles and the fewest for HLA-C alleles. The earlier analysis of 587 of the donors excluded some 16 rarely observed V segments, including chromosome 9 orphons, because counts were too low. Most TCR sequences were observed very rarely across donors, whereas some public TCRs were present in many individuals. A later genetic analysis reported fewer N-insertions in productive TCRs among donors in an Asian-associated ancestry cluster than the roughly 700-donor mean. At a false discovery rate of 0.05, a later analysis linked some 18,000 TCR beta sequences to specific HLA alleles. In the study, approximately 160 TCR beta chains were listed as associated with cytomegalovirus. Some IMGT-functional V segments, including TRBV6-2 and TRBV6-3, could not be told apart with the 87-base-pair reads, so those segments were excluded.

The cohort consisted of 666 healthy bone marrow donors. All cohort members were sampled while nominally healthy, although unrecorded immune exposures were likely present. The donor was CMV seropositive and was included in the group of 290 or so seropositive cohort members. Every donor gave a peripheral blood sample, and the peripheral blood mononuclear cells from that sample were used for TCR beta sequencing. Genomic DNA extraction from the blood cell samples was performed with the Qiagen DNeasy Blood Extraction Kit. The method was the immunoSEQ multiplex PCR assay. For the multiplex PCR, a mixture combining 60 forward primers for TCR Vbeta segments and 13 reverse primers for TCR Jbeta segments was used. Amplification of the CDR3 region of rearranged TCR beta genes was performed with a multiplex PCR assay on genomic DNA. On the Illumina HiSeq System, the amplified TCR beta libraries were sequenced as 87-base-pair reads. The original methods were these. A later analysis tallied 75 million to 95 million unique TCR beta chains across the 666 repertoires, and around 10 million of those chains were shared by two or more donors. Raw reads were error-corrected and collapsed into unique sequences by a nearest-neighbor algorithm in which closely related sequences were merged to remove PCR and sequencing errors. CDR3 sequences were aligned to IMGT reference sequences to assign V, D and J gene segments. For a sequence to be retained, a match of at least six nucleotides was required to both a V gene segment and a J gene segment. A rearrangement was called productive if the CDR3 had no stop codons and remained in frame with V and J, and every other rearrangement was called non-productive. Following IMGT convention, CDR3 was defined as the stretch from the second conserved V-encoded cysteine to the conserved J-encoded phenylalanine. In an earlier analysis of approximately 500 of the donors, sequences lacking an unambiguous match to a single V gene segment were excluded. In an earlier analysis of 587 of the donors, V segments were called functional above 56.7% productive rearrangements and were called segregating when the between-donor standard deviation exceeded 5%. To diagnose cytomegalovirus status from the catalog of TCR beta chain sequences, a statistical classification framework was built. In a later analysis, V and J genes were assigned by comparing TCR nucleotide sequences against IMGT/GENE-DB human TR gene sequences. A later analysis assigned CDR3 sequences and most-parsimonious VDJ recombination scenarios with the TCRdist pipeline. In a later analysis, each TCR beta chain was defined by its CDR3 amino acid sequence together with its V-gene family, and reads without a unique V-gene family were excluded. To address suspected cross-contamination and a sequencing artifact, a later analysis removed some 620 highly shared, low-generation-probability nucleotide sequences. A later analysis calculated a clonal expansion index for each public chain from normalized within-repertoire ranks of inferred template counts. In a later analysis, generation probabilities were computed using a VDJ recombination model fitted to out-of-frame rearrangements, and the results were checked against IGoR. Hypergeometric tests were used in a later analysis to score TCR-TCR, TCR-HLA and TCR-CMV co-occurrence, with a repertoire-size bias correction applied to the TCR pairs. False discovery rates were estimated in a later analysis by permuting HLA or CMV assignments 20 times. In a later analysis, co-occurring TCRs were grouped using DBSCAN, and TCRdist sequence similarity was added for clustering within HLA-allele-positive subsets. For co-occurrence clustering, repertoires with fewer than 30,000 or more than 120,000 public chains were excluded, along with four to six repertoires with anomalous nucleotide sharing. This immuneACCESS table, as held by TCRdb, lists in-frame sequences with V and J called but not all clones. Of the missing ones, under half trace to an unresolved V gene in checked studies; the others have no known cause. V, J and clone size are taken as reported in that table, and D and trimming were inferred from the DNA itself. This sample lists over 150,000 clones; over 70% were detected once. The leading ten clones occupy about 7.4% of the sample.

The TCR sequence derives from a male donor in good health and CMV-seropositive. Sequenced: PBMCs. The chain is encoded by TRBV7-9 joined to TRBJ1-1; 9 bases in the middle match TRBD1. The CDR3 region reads CASSGGPLDRGTEAFF. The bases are TGTGCCAGCAGCGGAGGCCCCTTGGACAGGGGCACTGAAGCTTTCTTT.